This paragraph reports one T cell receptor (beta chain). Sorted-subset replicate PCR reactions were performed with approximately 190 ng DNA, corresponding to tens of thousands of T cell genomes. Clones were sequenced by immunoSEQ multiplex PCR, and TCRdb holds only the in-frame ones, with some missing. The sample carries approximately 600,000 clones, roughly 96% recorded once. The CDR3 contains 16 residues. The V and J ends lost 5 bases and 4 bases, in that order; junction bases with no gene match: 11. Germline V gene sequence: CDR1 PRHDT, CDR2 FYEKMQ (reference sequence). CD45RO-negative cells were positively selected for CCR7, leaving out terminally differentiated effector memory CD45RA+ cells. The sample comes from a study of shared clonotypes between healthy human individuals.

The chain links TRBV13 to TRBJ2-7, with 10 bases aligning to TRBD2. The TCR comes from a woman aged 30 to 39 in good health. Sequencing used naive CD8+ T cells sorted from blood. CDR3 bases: TGTGCCAGCAGCCCGAATCCGGGACTAGCGCATTACGAGCAGTACTTC. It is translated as CASSPNPGLAHYEQYF.